This TCR beta chain was identified in a study of cytomegalovirus exposure and HLA in healthy donors. In its sample, this clone is medium-sized. PCR primers comprised 60 Vbeta and 13 Jbeta primers. Clones were sequenced by immunoSEQ multiplex PCR, and TCRdb holds only the in-frame ones, with some missing. The data hold about 97,000 clones, with roughly three quarters observed a single time. The TCR comes from a male donor in good health and CMV-seropositive. Sequenced: PBMCs.

The CDR3 coding sequence is TGTGCCAGGCTGAGGACTGAAGCTTTCTTT. Protein product: CARLRTEAFF. The V and J genes are TRBV6-5 and TRBJ1-1; D ambiguous. V was trimmed by 9 bases and J by 5 bases, leaving 7 bases between them. This CDR3 is 10 amino acids long. Per the germline V gene, CDR1 is MNHEY and CDR2 is SVGAGI.